This T cell receptor (beta chain) derives from a study of cytomegalovirus exposure and HLA in healthy donors. Study context: A preliminary data release comprised roughly 85 million unique TCRs obtained from HLA-typed donors. Overall study findings and caveats: Rare TCR sequences dominated, though some public TCRs recurred in many donors.

Primers: 60 Vbeta forward and 13 Jbeta reverse. TCRdb keeps only in-frame clones here, not all; method: immunoSEQ multiplex PCR. This repertoire shows about 130,000 clones, more than 7.5% found once; its top ten account for roughly 1.9%. Comments on this clone: What it recognizes is unknown.

The CDR3 length is 16 residues. V was trimmed by 5 bases and J by 4 bases, leaving 21 bases between them. The germline V gene has CDR1 SGHAT and CDR2 FQDESV (reference sequence). Sequenced material: PBMCs. The rearrangement uses TRBV11-1 and TRBJ2-7; D possibly corresponds to TRBD2 (6 bases). The TCR was taken from a man aged 50 to 60 in good health and CMV-seronegative. The CDR3 bases are TGTGCCAGCAGCCAATCGGCCGGGGGTTGGGGTTACGAGCAGTACTTC. Translating gives CASSQSAGGWGYEQYF.